This TCR beta chain was sequenced for a study of blood T cell repertoires in COVID-19. In the study overall: Material from acute and convalescent COVID-19 was sourced from the United States, Italy and Spain. Sources were T cells, B-cell-depleted T cells, or PBMCs; the material itself was cDNA or gDNA.

The CDR3 extends over 13 amino acids. The ends were cut back, 9 bases at V and 1 base at J, with 9 bases in the middle. Germline V gene sequence: CDR1 ENHRY, CDR2 SYGVKD. Assay used: immunoSEQ multiplex PCR; TCRdb lists only in-frame clones, some missing. The top ten clones hold approximately 2% of a sample with roughly 100,000 clones, 70% to 90% of them seen once. The chain employs TRBV10-3 and TRBJ2-2; TRBD2 is a possible D gene (5 bases). The receptor was isolated from a man aged 50-59 years with active COVID-19. The specimen was peripheral blood. CDR3: CAMGRENTGELFF. As DNA, the CDR3 is TGTGCCATGGGGAGAGAGAACACCGGGGAGCTGTTTTTT.